The next 29 T cell receptor beta chains were all read from a single sample in a study of T cells in Graves' hyperthyroidism and ophthalmopathy. Regions amplified from RNA transcripts were the TCR beta CDR3 regions. Carried out on the TCR CDR3, a first-round RT-PCR used the HTBI primer set. Each CDR3 protein gets one entry after TCRdb re-called the multiplex PCR reads with MiXCR. The sample comprises hundreds of thousands of distinct CDR3 sequences, around 15% of which are singletons, and around 30% rests with the top ten. The sequenced sample was blood. The receptors stem from a young woman with Graves' ophthalmopathy.

This clonotype showed up just a few times. A junction boundary mismatches the germline segment, possibly from a read error. The chain couples TRBV12-3 or TRBV12-4 to TRBJ1-2, with no clear D. The CDR3 runs to 13 residues. Here the CDR3 reads CAGTQRINYDYTF. The CDR3 nucleotides are TGTGCCGGCACCCAAAGGATTAACTATGACTACACCTTC.

The genes are TRBV9 and TRBJ2-1; 9 nucleotides agree with TRBD1. This CDR3 has 14 residues. Germline CDR1 and CDR2: SGDLS and YYNGEE. The ends lost 7 bases at V and 4 bases at J; junction bases unmatched: 6. The DNA of the CDR3 is TGTGCCAGCCAGCCAGGGACAGGGTACAATGAGCAGTTCTTC. Translating it yields CASQPGTGYNEQFF.

The sample holds many counts of this clonotype. The chain combines TRBV7-9 with TRBJ2-2; 13 positions agree with TRBD2. V was pared by 7 bases and J by 6 bases, with 11 bases of the junction left unmatched. This CDR3 comprises 17 residues. Germline-derived CDR1 and CDR2 are SEHNR and FQNEAQ (reference sequence). CDR3 amino acids: CASTPPGTSGTSGELFF. CDR3 DNA: TGTGCCAGCACCCCCCCGGGGACTAGCGGGACCTCCGGGGAGCTGTTTTTT.

The genes are TRBV27 and TRBJ2-1, with TRBD2 identical over 10 bases. Germline CDR1 MNHEY, CDR2 SMNVEV (reference sequence). The CDR3 contains 19 residues. Germline trimming cut 3 bases from V and 0 bases from J; bases unmatched to any gene: 11. CDR3 residues: CASSFGGLAKESSYNEQFF. The CDR3 DNA reads as TGTGCCAGCAGTTTCGGGGGACTAGCGAAGGAGAGCTCCTACAATGAGCAGTTCTTC.

As concerns this clonotype: The missing conserved phenylalanine or tryptophan at the end of this CDR3 makes a read error likely. The chain carries TRBV5-5 and TRBJ2-1, with 7 nucleotides matching TRBD2. This CDR3 is 23 amino acids long. Germline V CDR1 and CDR2: SGHKS, YYEKEE (reference sequence). Losses at the gene ends were 4 bases for V and 0 bases for J; bases not matched to a gene: 28. The CDR3: CASSPGSLGRELLPSFSYNEQFS. In DNA, the CDR3 is TGTGCCAGCAGCCCAGGATCTTTGGGGCGGGAGCTATTACCTTCGTTCTCCTACAATGAGCAGTTCTCC.

This clonotype was seen a handful of times. The V gene is TRBV7-9, the J gene TRBJ2-7; 9 bases are shared with TRBD2. This CDR3 is 15 amino acids long. The V gene end was trimmed by 5 bases and the J gene end by 2 bases; junction bases not matched to a gene: 7. CDR1 is SEHNR and CDR2 is FQNEAQ in the germline V gene (reference sequence). CDR3 region: CASSLPGLAPYEQYF. CDR3 nucleotide sequence: TGTGCCAGCAGCCTCCCGGGACTAGCTCCCTACGAGCAGTACTTC.

The table lists this clonotype with a few counts. V is TRBV4-2 and J is TRBJ2-5; D may be TRBD2 (7 bases). Germline CDR1 and CDR2: LGHNA and YNFKEQ. The CDR3 runs 15 residues. Trimming took off 5 bases at V and 4 bases at J, with 17 bases between the two ends. The CDR3 nucleotides read TGTGCCAGCAGCTACGTACGGGGGGCTCGAGAGACCCAGTACTTC. This gives the protein CASSYVRGARETQYF.

V usage is TRBV20-1 and J usage is TRBJ1-2; 7 positions match TRBD1. The length of the CDR3 is 17 residues. The V gene's germline CDR1 is DFQATT and CDR2 SNEGSKA (reference sequence). V dropped 1 base and J dropped 2; count of bases not matched to a gene: 13. CDR3 in DNA: TGCAGTGCTAGAGTTGACAGGGATATTTGGGCCAACTATGGCTACACCTTC. It encodes CSARVDRDIWANYGYTF.

This clonotype came up many times. The chain has TRBV27 and TRBJ1-2; perhaps TRBD1 as D (6 bases). The V and J ends lost 3 bases and 5 bases respectively, with 13 bases between them. The CDR3 contains 14 residues. Germline V CDR1 and CDR2: MNHEY, SMNVEV (reference sequence). As DNA, the CDR3 is TGTGCCAGCAGTTTGGGACAAAGTGAATATGGCTACACCTTC. It encodes CASSLGQSEYGYTF.

There are many counts of this clonotype. The J gene is TRBJ2-6, the V gene TRBV6-1, with D uncertain. Germline CDR1 is MNHNS and CDR2 is SASEGT. Trimming cost V 6 bases and J 0 bases, with 9 bases left between them. The CDR3 is 15 amino acids. The CDR3 nucleotides are TGTGCCAGCAGAAATAGGGACTCTGGGGCCAACGTCCTGACTTTC. It is translated as CASRNRDSGANVLTF.

This clonotype was detected many times. This chain joins TRBV19 and TRBJ2-1, with D possibly matching TRBD2 (5 bases). V lost 5 bases to trimming and J lost 1 base, with 12 bases between them. Looked up from germline, CDR1 is LNHDA and CDR2 is SQIVND (reference sequence). This CDR3 is built from 15 residues. As DNA, the CDR3 is TGTGCCAGTAGTCCAGACACGGGATCCTACAATGAGCAGTTCTTC. Amino acids: CASSPDTGSYNEQFF.

This clonotype was seen repeatedly, ten times or more. The gene calls are TRBV3-1 and TRBJ2-1; possibly TRBD1 or TRBD2 for D (6 bases each). Germline loops: CDR1 LGHDT, CDR2 YNNKEL (reference sequence). The CDR3 has 16 amino acids. Trimming took off 1 base at V and 5 bases at J, with 15 bases between the two ends. Here the CDR3 reads CASSQVPGAGDNEQFF. CDR3 sequence (DNA): TGTGCCAGCAGCCAAGTCCCGGGGGCGGGCGACAATGAGCAGTTCTTC.

The sample holds many counts of this clonotype. This chain links TRBV24-1 with TRBJ2-7; D is unclear. The germline CDR1 and CDR2 sequences are KGHDR and SFDVKD. V gave up 8 bases and J gave up 3 bases, with 13 bases separating them. The CDR3 has 13 amino acids. CDR3 nucleotides: TGTGCCACCATTACGCCAAGCCACTACGAGCAGTACTTC. It specifies CATITPSHYEQYF.

This clonotype was recorded at least ten times. The chain carries TRBV5-8 and TRBJ2-7; D gene ambiguous. The CDR3 spans 15 residues. The V end lost 0 bases, the J end lost 3 bases, and 13 bases lay between the germline ends. The germline gives CDR1 SGHTS, CDR2 YDEGEE. Here the CDR3 reads CASSLAVGMNYEQYF. The CDR3 nucleotides are TGTGCCAGCAGCTTGGCTGTCGGCATGAACTACGAGCAGTACTTC.

This clonotype was seen many times. This chain connects TRBV6-4 to TRBJ2-3; 9 nucleotides agree with TRBD1. The V segment lost 4 bases and the J segment 4 bases; nucleotides outside the gene matches: 3. The CDR3 is 14 residues long. The germline V gene has CDR1 MRHNA and CDR2 SNTAGT. In DNA form, the CDR3 reads TGTGCCAGCAGTGGGACAGGGGCCGCAGATACGCAGTATTTT. The encoded protein is CASSGTGAADTQYF.

This clonotype was seen many times. This sequence joins TRBV7-9 and TRBJ2-7, with D perhaps matching TRBD2 (5 bases). This CDR3 region has 13 residues. Trimming cost V 5 bases and J 6 bases, with 14 bases left between them. Germline assignment: CDR1 SEHNR and CDR2 FQNEAQ (reference sequence). CDR3 in amino acids: CASSRPGYPEQYF. DNA of the CDR3: TGTGCCAGCAGCCGACCGGGGTACCCCGAGCAGTACTTC. Full variable domain (remainder filled in from reference TRBV7-9 and TRBJ2-7): DTGVSQNPRHKITKRGQNVTFRCDPISEHNRLYWYRQTLGQGPEFLTYFQNEAQLEKSRLLSDRFSAERPKGSFSTLEIQRTEQGDSAMYLCASSRPGYPEQYFGPGTRLTVT.

This clonotype was observed at least ten times. The rearrangement uses TRBV20-1 and TRBJ2-5; 8 nucleotides match TRBD2. V gave up 0 bases and J gave up 2 bases; unmatched junction bases: 5. Germline V gene sequence: CDR1 DFQATT, CDR2 SNEGSKA (reference sequence). The CDR3 is made up of 15 amino acids. CDR3 coding DNA: TGCAGTGCTAGAGATGGACGGGGGGGGCAAGAGACCCAGTACTTC. Translated, it gives CSARDGRGGQETQYF.

Ten or more counts support this clonotype. A much more abundant neighbour one base away suggests this may be a read error. V usage is TRBV18 and J usage is TRBJ2-1; D gene ambiguous. In germline, CDR1 is KGHSH, CDR2 LQKENI. The CDR3 runs to 16 residues. CDR3 region: CASLPPNPRANNEQFF. CDR3 in DNA: TGTGCCAGCTTACCACCGAATCCCCGCGCAAACAATGAGCAGTTCTTC. The whole variable domain, remainder taken from reference TRBV18 and TRBJ2-1, is NAGVMQNPRHLVRRRGQEARLRCSPMKGHSHVYWYRQLPEEGLKFMVYLQKENIIDESGMPKERFSAEFPKEGPSILRIQQVVRGDSAAYFCASLPPNPRANNEQFFGPGTRLTVL.

This clonotype was counted many times. The genes are TRBV15 and TRBJ1-5; the D gene is possibly TRBD1 (6 bases). Germline-derived CDR1 and CDR2 are LNHNV and YYDKDF (reference sequence). This CDR3 region has 14 residues. Trimming took off 0 bases at V and 6 bases at J, with 9 bases between the two ends. CDR3 sequence: CATSRDRGGQPQHF. The CDR3 region has the DNA TGTGCCACCAGCAGAGATCGAGGGGGTCAGCCCCAGCATTTT.

This clonotype was recorded at least ten times. This chain uses TRBV2 with TRBJ2-1; D is possibly TRBD1 (6 bases). V was shortened by 8 bases and J by 7 bases, with 9 bases between the two germline ends. CDR3 length: 11 residues. Looked up from germline, CDR1 is SNHLY and CDR2 is FYNNEI. The CDR3 DNA follows: TGTGCCAGCGACAGGAGGAATGAGCAGTTCTTC. It yields the protein CASDRRNEQFF.

As regards this clonotype: This may stem from a read error, because a much larger clone lies one nucleotide away. The rearrangement uses TRBV29-1 and TRBJ1-1; 8 bases fit TRBD1. Unmatched junction bases numbered 1, after V lost 6 bases and J lost 1 base. Germline V lookup: CDR1 SQVTM, CDR2 ANQGSEA. The CDR3 consists of 12 residues. The DNA of the CDR3 is TGCAGCGTAGGGACAGGGAACACTGAAGCTTTCTTT. Encoded protein: CSVGTGNTEAFF. Filled out from reference TRBV29-1 and TRBJ1-1, the complete variable domain reads SAVISQKPSRDICQRGTSLTIQCQVDSQVTMMFWYRQQPGQSLTLIATANQGSEATYESGFVIDKFPISRPNLTFSTLTVSNMSPEDSSIYLCSVGTGNTEAFFGQGTRLTVV.

This clonotype was observed at least ten times. The rearrangement links TRBV15 to TRBJ1-6; D uncertain. Trimming shortened V by 4 bases and J by 7 bases, and 2 bases separated the two germline ends. The CDR3 loop spans 11 amino acids. Germline-derived CDR1 and CDR2 are LNHNV and YYDKDF (reference sequence). The DNA for the CDR3 is TGTGCCACCAGCAACAATTCACCCCTCCACTTT. Encoded protein: CATSNNSPLHF.

This clonotype was counted at least ten times. This chain links TRBV4-1 with TRBJ1-1; TRBD1 might be the D (6 bases). CDR1 and CDR2 (germline): MGHRA, YSYEKL. V was shortened by 1 base and J by 4 bases, with 7 bases between the two germline ends. The CDR3 is 13 amino acids. The CDR3 bases are TGCGCCAGCAGCCAAGGGGGGGCCACTGAAGCTTTCTTT. Its translation: CASSQGGATEAFF.

At least ten counts were recorded for this clonotype. The V call is TRBV28, the J call TRBJ1-2; a possible D gene is TRBD1 (6 bases). Germline CDR1 MDHEN, CDR2 SYDVKM. V shed 7 bases and J shed 2 bases, with 11 bases lying between them. This CDR3 spans 13 amino acids. The CDR3 DNA is TGTGCCAGCAATTTGGGGGCGAACTATGGCTACACCTTC. It encodes CASNLGANYGYTF.

This clonotype was observed at least ten times. The chain couples TRBV6-2 or TRBV6-3 to TRBJ2-1; D not certain. The V and J ends lost 7 bases and 6 bases respectively, with 10 bases between them. The length of the CDR3 is 12 residues. The germline gives CDR1 MNHEY, CDR2 SVGEGT. CDR3: CASMVTGNEQFF. CDR3 DNA sequence: TGTGCCAGCATGGTGACGGGCAATGAGCAGTTCTTC.

V usage is TRBV20-1 and J usage is TRBJ2-1, with 12 bases matching TRBD2. CDR1 and CDR2 from the germline V gene are DFQATT and SNEGSKA (reference sequence). Trimming took 6 bases from V and 5 from J; bases not matched to a gene: 14. The CDR3 runs 17 residues. Written as DNA, the CDR3 is TGCAGTGCCCTCCTGGGACTAGCGGGTCAATGGGACAATGAGCAGTTCTTC. This codes for CSALLGLAGQWDNEQFF.

The V gene is TRBV3-1, the J gene TRBJ1-1, with 7 bases matching TRBD1. The CDR3 runs 13 residues. Germline CDR1 LGHDT, CDR2 YNNKEL (reference sequence). The junction had 5 bases not matched to a gene; V was cut back by 7 bases and J by 3 bases. CDR3 bases: TGTGCCAGCATGCCGACAGGGTACACTGAAGCTTTCTTT. It translates to CASMPTGYTEAFF.

This clonotype was recorded many times. The chain recombines TRBV3-1 with TRBJ2-1; 9 bases match TRBD1. Germline V gene lookup returns CDR1 LGHDT and CDR2 YNNKEL (reference sequence). The CDR3 consists of 14 residues. The V segment lost 5 bases and the J segment 7 bases; nucleotides outside the gene matches: 6. The DNA of the CDR3 is TGTGCCAGCAGCACGGGACAGGGTTGGAATGAGCAGTTCTTC. This codes for CASSTGQGWNEQFF.

A remark on this clonotype: A much larger clone lies one base from this, so it may be a read error. This chain links TRBV6-1 with TRBJ2-5, with unresolved D. Per the germline V gene, CDR1 is MNHNS and CDR2 is SASEGT. CDR3 length equals 13 residues. The CDR3 bases are TGTGCCAGCAGTCCCCCCCGCGGTGAGACCCGGTACTTC. Translated, it gives CASSPPRGETRYF.